The subject of this entry is one TCR beta chain. Its target is not known. The V segment lost 0 bases and the J segment 5 bases; nucleotides outside the gene matches: 4. The germline V gene has CDR1 LGHNA and CDR2 YSLEER. The CDR3 has 15 amino acids. This record belongs to a study of identical twins. Study-level findings and limits: The study reached conclusions through statistical analysis that was cross-sectional, not following the same donors. Analyses of zero insertions could, in part, be confounded by invariant MAIT and iNKT cells. Memory repertoires showed no such pattern, whereas abundant cord blood beta clonotypes carried fewer insertions.

Template switching added a universal primer site; cDNA carried unique molecular identifiers. TCRdb itself ran the 5' RACE reads through MiXCR, one entry per CDR3 protein. The data hold under 350,000 distinct CDR3 sequences, with nearly 9.5% observed a single time. The data were also submitted as part of a second study, on yellow fever vaccine responses in identical twins.

The chain uses TRBV4-3 and TRBJ2-5; 9 bases are a match to TRBD1. The sequence came from a woman aged 18-29 years in good health. Sequencing input: CD8+ T cells sorted from blood. The chain's CDR3 is CASSQETGGYETQYF. The CDR3 region has the DNA TGCGCCAGCAGCCAAGAGACAGGGGGTTATGAGACCCAGTACTTC.